The entry below describes one TCR beta chain. This receptor's antigen is unknown. No clone much larger than this one lies a single base away; base qualities are absent. This entry is derived from a study of T cell changes during pregnancy in multiple sclerosis (dated by TCRdb to the late 2010s). In the study overall: Changes in the T cell repertoire over the course of pregnancy were examined in this study in women with multiple sclerosis.

In the germline V gene (reference sequence), CDR1 corresponds to SEHNR and CDR2 to FQNEAQ. Unmatched junction bases come to 2, with V trimmed by 5 bases and J by 5 bases. The CDR3 sequence holds 14 residues, the cysteine and phenylalanine included. The kept DNA is CDR3 alone, 42 bases in frame from the first base. The protocol used for the library was the immunoSEQ multiplex PCR assay. Entries here come from immuneACCESS through TCRdb and include only in-frame sequences with V and J called. Some clones fail to appear in such tables; in the studies checked, an unresolved V gene covers under half of the shortfall, and the cause of the remainder is unknown. The sample table holds about 53,000 clones, of which 90% were seen once. The ten largest clonotypes hold about 5.1% of the sample.

Specimen: peripheral blood, collected after pregnancy. The TCR sequence derives from a female donor in good health, enrolled as a control in a pregnancy study. The sequence links TRBV7-9 to TRBJ1-6, with 8 junctional bases fitting TRBD1. The nucleotides read TGTGCCAGCAGCGGACAGGGAGATAATTCACCCCTCCACTTT. This codes for CASSGQGDNSPLHF. Reference TRBV7-9 and TRBJ1-6 genes cover what lies past the CDR3, so the full variable domain is DTGVSQNPRHKITKRGQNVTFRCDPISEHNRLYWYRQTLGQGPEFLTYFQNEAQLEKSRLLSDRFSAERPKGSFSTLEIQRTEQGDSAMYLCASSGQGDNSPLHFGNGTRLTVT.